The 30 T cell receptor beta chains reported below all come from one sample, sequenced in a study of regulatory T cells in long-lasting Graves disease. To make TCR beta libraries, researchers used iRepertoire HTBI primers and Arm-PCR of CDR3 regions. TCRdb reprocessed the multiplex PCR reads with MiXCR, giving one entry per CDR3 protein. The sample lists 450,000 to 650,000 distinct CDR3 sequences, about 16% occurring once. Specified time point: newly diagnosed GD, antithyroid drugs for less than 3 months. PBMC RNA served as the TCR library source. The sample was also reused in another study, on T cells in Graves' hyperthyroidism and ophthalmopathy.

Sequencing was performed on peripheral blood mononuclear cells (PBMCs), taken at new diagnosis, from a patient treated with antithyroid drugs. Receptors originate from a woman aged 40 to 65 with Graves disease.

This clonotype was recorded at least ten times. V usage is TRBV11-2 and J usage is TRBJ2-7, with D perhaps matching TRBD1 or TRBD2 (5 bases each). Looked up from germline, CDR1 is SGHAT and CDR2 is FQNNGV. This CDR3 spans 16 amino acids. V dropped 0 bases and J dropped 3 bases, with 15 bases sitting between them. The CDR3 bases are TGTGCCAGCAGCTTAGAGAGGGGCAGTCCCTTCTACGAGCAGTACTTC. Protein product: CASSLERGSPFYEQYF.

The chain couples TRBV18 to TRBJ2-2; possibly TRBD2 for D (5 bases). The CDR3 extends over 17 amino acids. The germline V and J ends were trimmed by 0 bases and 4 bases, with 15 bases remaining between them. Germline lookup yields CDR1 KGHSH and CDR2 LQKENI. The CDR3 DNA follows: TGTGCCAGCTCACCACCGCAGGCTCTAGCAGCCACCGGGGAGCTGTTTTTT. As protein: CASSPPQALAATGELFF.

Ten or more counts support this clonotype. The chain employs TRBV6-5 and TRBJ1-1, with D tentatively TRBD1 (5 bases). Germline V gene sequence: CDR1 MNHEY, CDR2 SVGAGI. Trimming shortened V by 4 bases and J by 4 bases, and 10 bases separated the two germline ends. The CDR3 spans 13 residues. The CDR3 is CASSSYRSTEAFF. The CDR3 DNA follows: TGTGCCAGCAGTTCATACAGGAGCACTGAAGCTTTCTTT.

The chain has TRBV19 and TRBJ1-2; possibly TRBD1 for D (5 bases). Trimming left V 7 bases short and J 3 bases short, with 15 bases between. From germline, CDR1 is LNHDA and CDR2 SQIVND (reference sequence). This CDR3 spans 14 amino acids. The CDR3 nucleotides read TGTGCCAGTAAAGTTGACAGTGCATACTATGGCTACACCTTC. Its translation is CASKVDSAYYGYTF.

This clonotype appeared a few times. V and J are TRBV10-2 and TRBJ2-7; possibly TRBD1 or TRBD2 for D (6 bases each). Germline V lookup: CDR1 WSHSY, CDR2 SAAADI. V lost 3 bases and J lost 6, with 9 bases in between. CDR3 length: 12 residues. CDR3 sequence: CASSDEGGEQYF. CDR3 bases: TGCGCCAGCAGTGATGAGGGGGGCGAGCAGTACTTC.

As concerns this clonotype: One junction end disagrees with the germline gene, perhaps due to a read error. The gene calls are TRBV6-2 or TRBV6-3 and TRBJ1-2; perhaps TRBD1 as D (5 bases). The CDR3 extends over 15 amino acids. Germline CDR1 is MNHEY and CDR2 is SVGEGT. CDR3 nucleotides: TGTGCCAACAGTTACGGGGCGATGGCAACGGGTGGCTACACCTTC. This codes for CANSYGAMATGGYTF.

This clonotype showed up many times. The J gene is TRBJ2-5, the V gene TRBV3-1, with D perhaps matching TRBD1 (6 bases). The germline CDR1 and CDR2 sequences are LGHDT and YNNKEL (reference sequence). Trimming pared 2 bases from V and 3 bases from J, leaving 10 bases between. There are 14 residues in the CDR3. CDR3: CASSQYTGKETQYF. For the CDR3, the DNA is TGTGCCAGCAGCCAATATACAGGGAAAGAGACCCAGTACTTC.

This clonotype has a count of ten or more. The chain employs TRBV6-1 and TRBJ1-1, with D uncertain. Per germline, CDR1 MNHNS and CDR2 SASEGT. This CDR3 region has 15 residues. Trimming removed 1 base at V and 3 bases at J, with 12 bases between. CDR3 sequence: CASSEGTVDYTEAFF. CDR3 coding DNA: TGTGCCAGCAGTGAAGGGACGGTGGATTACACTGAAGCTTTCTTT.

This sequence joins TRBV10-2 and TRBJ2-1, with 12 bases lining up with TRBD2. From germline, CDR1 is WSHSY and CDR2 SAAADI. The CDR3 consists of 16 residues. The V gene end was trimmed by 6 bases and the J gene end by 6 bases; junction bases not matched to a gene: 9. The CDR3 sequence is CASRASSGGASNEQFF. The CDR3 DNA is TGCGCCAGCAGAGCCTCTAGCGGGGGGGCGTCCAATGAGCAGTTCTTC.

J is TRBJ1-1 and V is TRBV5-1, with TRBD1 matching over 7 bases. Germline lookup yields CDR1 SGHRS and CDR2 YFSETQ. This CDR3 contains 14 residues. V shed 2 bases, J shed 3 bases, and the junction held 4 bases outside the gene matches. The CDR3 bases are TGCGCCAGCAGCTTACAGGGGTTTGACACTGAAGCTTTCTTT. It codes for CASSLQGFDTEAFF. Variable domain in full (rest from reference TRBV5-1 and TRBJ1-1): KAGVTQTPRYLIKTRGQQVTLSCSPISGHRSVSWYQQTPGQGLQFLFEYFSETQRNKGNFPGRFSGRQFSNSRSEMNVSTLELGDSALYLCASSLQGFDTEAFFGQGTRLTVV.

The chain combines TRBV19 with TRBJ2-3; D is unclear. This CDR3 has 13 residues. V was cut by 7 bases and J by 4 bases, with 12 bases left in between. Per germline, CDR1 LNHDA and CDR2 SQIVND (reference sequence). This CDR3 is CASTQPGSDTQYF. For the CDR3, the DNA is TGTGCCAGTACCCAGCCCGGATCAGATACGCAGTATTTT.

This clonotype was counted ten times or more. Here the CDR3 DNA reads TGTGCCAGCAGTGAAGATGGAGCCTCCTACGAGCAGTACTTC. Translating it yields CASSEDGASYEQYF. The chain carries TRBV6-1 and TRBJ2-7; D gene unclear. Germline V gene data show CDR1 as MNHNS and CDR2 as SASEGT. Trimming stripped 1 base from V and 0 bases from J, with 7 bases between. There are 14 residues in the CDR3.

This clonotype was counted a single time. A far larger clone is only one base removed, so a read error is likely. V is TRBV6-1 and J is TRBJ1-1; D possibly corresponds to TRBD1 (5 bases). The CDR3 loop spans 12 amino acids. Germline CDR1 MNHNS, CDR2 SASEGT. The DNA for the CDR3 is TGTGCCAGCACCGGGGGGAACACTGAAGCTTCCTTT. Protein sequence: CASTGGNTEASF.

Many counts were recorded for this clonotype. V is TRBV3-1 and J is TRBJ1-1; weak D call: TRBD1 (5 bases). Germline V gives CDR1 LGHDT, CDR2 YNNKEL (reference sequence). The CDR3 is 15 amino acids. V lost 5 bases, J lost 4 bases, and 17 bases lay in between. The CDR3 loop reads CASSGGGEVGTEAFF. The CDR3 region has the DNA TGTGCCAGCAGCGGGGGGGGAGAGGTTGGCACTGAAGCTTTCTTT.

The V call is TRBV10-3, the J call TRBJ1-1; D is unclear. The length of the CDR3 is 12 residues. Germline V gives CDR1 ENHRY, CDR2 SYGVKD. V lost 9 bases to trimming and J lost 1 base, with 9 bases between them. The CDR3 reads CAIRPGNTEAFF. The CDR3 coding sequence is TGTGCCATTCGGCCGGGGAACACTGAAGCTTTCTTT.

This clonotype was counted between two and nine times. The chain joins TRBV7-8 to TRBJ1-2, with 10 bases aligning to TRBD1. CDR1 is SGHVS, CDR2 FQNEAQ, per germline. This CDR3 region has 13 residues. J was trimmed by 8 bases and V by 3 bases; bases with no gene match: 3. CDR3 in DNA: TGTGCCAGCAGCTTGGACAGGGGGAAAGGCTACACCTTC. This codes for CASSLDRGKGYTF. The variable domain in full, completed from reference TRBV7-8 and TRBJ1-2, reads GAGVSQSPRYKVAKRGQDVALRCDPISGHVSLFWYQQALGQGPEFLTYFQNEAQLDKSGLPSDRFFAERPEGSVSTLKIQRTQQEDSAVYLCASSLDRGKGYTFGSGTRLTVV.

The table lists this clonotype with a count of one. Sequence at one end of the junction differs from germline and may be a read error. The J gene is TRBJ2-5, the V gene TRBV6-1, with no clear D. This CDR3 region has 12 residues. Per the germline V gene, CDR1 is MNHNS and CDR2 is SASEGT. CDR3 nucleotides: TGTGCCAGCTGGACGCTCGGAGAGACCCGGTACTTC. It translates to CASWTLGETRYF.

The CDR3 spells CASSYGGGSQETQYF. DNA for the CDR3: TGTGCCAGCAGTTACGGCGGGGGGTCGCAAGAGACCCAGTACTTC. V is TRBV6-5 and J is TRBJ2-5; 8 positions match TRBD2. Trimming removed 2 bases from V and 2 bases from J; junction bases left unmatched: 4. Per germline, CDR1 MNHEY and CDR2 SVGAGI. The CDR3 is 15 amino acids.

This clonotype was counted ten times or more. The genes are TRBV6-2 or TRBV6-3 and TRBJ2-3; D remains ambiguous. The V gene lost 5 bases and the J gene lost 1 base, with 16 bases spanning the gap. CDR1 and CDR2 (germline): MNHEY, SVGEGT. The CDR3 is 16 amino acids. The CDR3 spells CASSKFETLRTDTQYF. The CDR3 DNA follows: TGTGCCAGCAGTAAGTTTGAGACTCTACGCACAGATACGCAGTATTTT.

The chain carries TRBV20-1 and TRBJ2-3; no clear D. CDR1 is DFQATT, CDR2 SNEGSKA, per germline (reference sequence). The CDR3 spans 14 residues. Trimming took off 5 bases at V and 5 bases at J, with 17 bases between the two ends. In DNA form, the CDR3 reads TGCAGTGCTTCTCCCCCCGGCGGTAGAGATACGCAGTATTTT. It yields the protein CSASPPGGRDTQYF.

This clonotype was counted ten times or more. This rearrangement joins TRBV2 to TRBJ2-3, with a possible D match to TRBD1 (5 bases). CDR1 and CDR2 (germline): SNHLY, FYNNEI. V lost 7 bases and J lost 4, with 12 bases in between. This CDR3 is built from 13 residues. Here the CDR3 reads CASKGIGADTQYF. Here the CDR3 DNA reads TGTGCCAGCAAGGGGATTGGGGCAGATACGCAGTATTTT.

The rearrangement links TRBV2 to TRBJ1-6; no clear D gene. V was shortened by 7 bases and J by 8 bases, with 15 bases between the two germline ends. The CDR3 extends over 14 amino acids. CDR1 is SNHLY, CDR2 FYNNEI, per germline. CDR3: CASTRRREDSPLHF. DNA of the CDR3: TGTGCCAGCACTCGGAGGAGGGAGGATTCACCCCTCCACTTT. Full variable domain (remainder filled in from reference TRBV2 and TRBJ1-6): EPEVTQTPSHQVTQMGQEVILRCVPISNHLYFYWYRQILGQKVEFLVSFYNNEISEKSEIFDDQFSVERPDGSNFTLKIRSTKLEDSAMYFCASTRRREDSPLHFGNGTRLTVT.

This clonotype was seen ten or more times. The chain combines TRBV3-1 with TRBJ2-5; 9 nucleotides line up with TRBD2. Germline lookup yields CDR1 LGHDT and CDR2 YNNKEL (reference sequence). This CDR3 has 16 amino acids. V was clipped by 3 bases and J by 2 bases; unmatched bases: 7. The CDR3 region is CASSQPGTSSQETQYF. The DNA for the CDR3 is TGTGCCAGCAGCCAGCCCGGGACTAGCTCGCAAGAGACCCAGTACTTC.

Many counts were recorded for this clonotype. Here the CDR3 reads CASSFGASEETQYF. The CDR3 coding sequence is TGTGCCAGCAGTTTCGGGGCTAGTGAAGAGACCCAGTACTTC. The V and J genes are TRBV28 and TRBJ2-5, with D perhaps given as TRBD1 or TRBD2 (5 bases each). This CDR3 has 14 residues. Germline assignment: CDR1 MDHEN and CDR2 SYDVKM. V gave up 3 bases and J gave up 3 bases, with 11 bases separating them.

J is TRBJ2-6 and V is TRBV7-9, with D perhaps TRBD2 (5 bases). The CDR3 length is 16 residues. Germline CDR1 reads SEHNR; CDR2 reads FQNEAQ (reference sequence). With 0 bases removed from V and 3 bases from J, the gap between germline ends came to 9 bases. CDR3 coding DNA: TGTGCCAGCAGCTTAGCGCGAGGGAATGGGGCCAACGTCCTGACTTTC. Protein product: CASSLARGNGANVLTF. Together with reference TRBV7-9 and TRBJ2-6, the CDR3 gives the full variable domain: DTGVSQNPRHKITKRGQNVTFRCDPISEHNRLYWYRQTLGQGPEFLTYFQNEAQLEKSRLLSDRFSAERPKGSFSTLEIQRTEQGDSAMYLCASSLARGNGANVLTFGAGSRLTVL.

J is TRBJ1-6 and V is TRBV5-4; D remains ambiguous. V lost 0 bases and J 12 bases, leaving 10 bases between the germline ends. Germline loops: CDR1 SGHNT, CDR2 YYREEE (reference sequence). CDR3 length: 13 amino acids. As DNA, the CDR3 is TGTGCCAGCAGCTTGGCGACACTTCAACCCCTCCACTTT. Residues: CASSLATLQPLHF.

This CDR3 reads CSANTSPLWYGYTF. Here the CDR3 DNA reads TGCAGTGCGAACACCTCACCTTTGTGGTATGGCTACACCTTC. This chain joins TRBV20-1 and TRBJ1-2; D gene ambiguous. The CDR3 has 14 amino acids. The germline gives CDR1 DFQATT, CDR2 SNEGSKA (reference sequence). Trimming pared 6 bases from V and 5 bases from J, leaving 19 bases between.

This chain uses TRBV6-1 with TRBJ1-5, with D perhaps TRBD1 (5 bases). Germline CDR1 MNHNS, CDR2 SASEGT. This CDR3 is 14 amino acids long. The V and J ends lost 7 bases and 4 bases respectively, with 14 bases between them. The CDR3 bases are TGTGCCAGCAACCACGGGGGTCCTAATCAGCCCCAGCATTTT. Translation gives CASNHGGPNQPQHF.

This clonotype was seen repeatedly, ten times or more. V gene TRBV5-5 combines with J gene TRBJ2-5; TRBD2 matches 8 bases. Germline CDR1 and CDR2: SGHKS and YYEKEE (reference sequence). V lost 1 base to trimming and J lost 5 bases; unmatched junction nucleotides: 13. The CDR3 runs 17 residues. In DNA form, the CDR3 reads TGTGCCAGCAGCTTGATAGGCCGTACTAGCGGAGGGGAGACCCAGTACTTC. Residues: CASSLIGRTSGGETQYF.

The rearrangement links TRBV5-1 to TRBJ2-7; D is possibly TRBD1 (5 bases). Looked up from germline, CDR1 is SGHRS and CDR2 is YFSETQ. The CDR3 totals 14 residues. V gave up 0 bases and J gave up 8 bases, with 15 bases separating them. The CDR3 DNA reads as TGCGCCAGCAGCTTGGGCCCCAGGGTCGAGCAGCAGTACTTC. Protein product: CASSLGPRVEQQYF. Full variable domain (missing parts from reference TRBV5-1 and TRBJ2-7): KAGVTQTPRYLIKTRGQQVTLSCSPISGHRSVSWYQQTPGQGLQFLFEYFSETQRNKGNFPGRFSGRQFSNSRSEMNVSTLELGDSALYLCASSLGPRVEQQYFGPGTRLTVT.